Listed below are T cell receptor beta chains from one sample, sequenced in a study of T cell repertoires in cytomegalovirus infection. TCRdb recomputed calls from the reads with MiXCR, one row per CDR3 protein. The table shows just under 550,000 distinct CDR3 sequences, with roughly 29% occurring only once. Sequencing input: PBMCs. The receptors come from a human donor in good health (CMV status not recorded). Some clones in this sample may be carry-over from other donors' samples. The CDR3 runs from the conserved cysteine through the conserved F or W. A D gene is named only where the DNA matches it firmly. The listing skips clone size in some rows; elsewhere it reads once, few, many or a size class.

TRBD2 TRBJ2-7 TRBV7-2 15 many TGTGCCAGCAGCTTAGTTAGCGGGAACGTAGGCGAGCAGTACTTC CASSLVSGNVGEQYF
TRBD2 TRBJ2-7 TRBV6-1 15 . TGTGCCAGCAGTCCCTCGACTAGCGGGAGGGCCGGGCAGTACTTC CASSPSTSGRAGQYF
TRBD2 TRBJ2-1 TRBV4-1 18 few TGCGCCAGCAGCCAAGATGCCAGTAGGACGGGAGGGGACAATGAGCAGTTCTTC CASSQDASRTGGDNEQFF
. TRBJ1-1 TRBV7-9 14 . TGTGCCAGCAGCCACCCGACAGCGAACACTGAAGCTTTCTTT CASSHPTANTEAFF
TRBD2 TRBJ2-1 TRBV9 14 few TGTGCCAGCAGCACCCACGGGAGGGGCTTAGGGCAGTTCTTC CASSTHGRGLGQFF
. TRBJ1-1 TRBV7-2 13 many TGTGCCAGCAGCTTAGAGGGGCACACTGAAGCTTTCTTT CASSLEGHTEAFF
. TRBJ2-1 TRBV7-2 15 many TGTGCCAGCAGCAAGGGCGTAGGGAACTACAATGAGCAGTTCTTC CASSKGVGNYNEQFF
TRBD1 TRBJ1-5 TRBV7-8 17 many TGTGCCAGCAGCTTAGCATGGACAGGGACTTCTGGGCAGCCCCAGCATTTT CASSLAWTGTSGQPQHF
. TRBJ1-4 TRBV7-2 16 many TGTGCCAGCAGCTTAGGCCAACCCACACCCAATGAAAAACTGTTTTTT CASSLGQPTPNEKLFF
. TRBJ2-7 TRBV7-9 15 many TGTGCCAGCAGCCACCCAGGGGACTACTCCTACGAGCAGTACTTC CASSHPGDYSYEQYF
TRBD2 TRBJ2-3 TRBV6-5 16 . TGTGCCAGCAAAGCGGGAGGCATGGGCCCCACAGATACGCAGTATTTT CASKAGGMGPTDTQYF
. TRBJ1-1 TRBV7-2 13 many TGTGCCAGCAGCTCTAACATGAACACTGAAGCTTTCTTT CASSSNMNTEAFF
. TRBJ1-5 TRBV7-9 14 many TGTGCCAGCAGCACGGACAATAGCAATCAGCCCCAGCATTTT CASSTDNSNQPQHF
. TRBJ1-1 TRBV12-3/TRBV12-4 16 few TGTGCCAGCAGTCCCCACCAGGGGCAGGGAAACACTGAAGCTTTCTTT CASSPHQGQGNTEAFF
. TRBJ2-3 TRBV6-2/TRBV6-3 14 . TGTGCCAGCAGTTATCTAGGAATGACAGATACGCAGTATTTT CASSYLGMTDTQYF
. TRBJ2-7 TRBV15 15 . TGTGCCACCAGCAGAGCACCGCGGGAATTCAGCGAGCAGTACTTC CATSRAPREFSEQYF
. TRBJ1-5 TRBV6-2/TRBV6-3 15 . TGTGCCAGCAGTTACCGGGACGGAACATCGCAGCCCCAGCATTTT CASSYRDGTSQPQHF
. TRBJ1-2 TRBV20-1 13 . TGCAGTGCCCAGAATGGCAGCTACTATGGCTACACCTTC CSAQNGSYYGYTF
TRBD1 TRBJ1-4 TRBV5-5 15 . TGTGCCAGCAGCAGACCGGGACAGGGAGGTGAAAAACTGTTTTTT CASSRPGQGGEKLFF
. TRBJ2-7 TRBV12-3/TRBV12-4 15 . TGTGCCAGCAGTCCGCTCGCGGGGGCATCCTACGAGCAGTACTTC CASSPLAGASYEQYF
TRBD1 TRBJ2-7 TRBV24-1 15 few TGTGCCACCAGTGATACCGGGACAGGGTATCACGAGCAGTACTTC CATSDTGTGYHEQYF
TRBD2 TRBJ2-7 TRBV7-6 16 many TGTGCCAGCAGCGCTACTAGCGGGGCTAGCTCCTACGAGCAGTACTTC CASSATSGASSYEQYF
TRBD1 TRBJ2-1 TRBV5-6 15 few TGTGCCAGCAGCTTGATGGGACAGGGGGCTGATGAGCAGTTCTTC CASSLMGQGADEQFF
TRBD2 TRBJ2-5 TRBV5-6 17 few TGTGCCAGCAGCTTCGGGCGGGAGGGCACCCACGTCGAGACCCAGTACTTC CASSFGREGTHVETQYF
. TRBJ1-2 TRBV6-5 15 few TGTGCCAGCAGTTACTCCAGGGCTTCTAACTATGGCTACACCTTC CASSYSRASNYGYTF
. TRBJ1-6 TRBV12-3/TRBV12-4 16 many TGTGCCAGCAGCCTTAGGGGGGGACGGCTATTATCACCCCTCCACTTT CASSLRGGRLLSPLHF
. TRBJ1-5 TRBV7-2 13 many TGTGCCAGCAGTCCCGGCAGCCAACAGCCCCAGCATTTT CASSPGSQQPQHF
. TRBJ2-5 TRBV28 15 . TGTGCCAGCAGTCCCGGAGGCCCCTCGTCGTGGACCCAGTACTTC CASSPGGPSSWTQYF
. TRBJ1-3 TRBV11-2 14 . TGTGCCAGCTCGATAACCGGTCCCGGAAACACCATATATTTT CASSITGPGNTIYF
. TRBJ2-7 TRBV28 13 few TGTGCCAGCAGCAGAGGTCCCTGGTACGAGCAGTACTTC CASSRGPWYEQYF
. TRBJ1-1 TRBV5-1 15 . TGCGCCAGCAGCTTGGTCGCCAGGATGAACACTGAAGCTTTCTTT CASSLVARMNTEAFF
TRBD2 TRBJ2-6 TRBV6-8 19 few TGTGCCAGCAGTTACACCGGACTAGCGGGAGAAGCTGGGGCCAACGTCCTGACTTTC CASSYTGLAGEAGANVLTF
. TRBJ1-5 TRBV19 18 many TGTGCCAGTAGTATAGATCCTCCGGGTCAACGACTCAATCAGCCCCAGCATTTT CASSIDPPGQRLNQPQHF
TRBD1 TRBJ1-5 TRBV19 16 . TGTGCCAGTACTGCTCAGGGGGGAACTGAAAGTCAGCCCCAGCATTTT CASTAQGGTESQPQHF
. TRBJ2-3 TRBV7-2 12 many TGTGCCAGCAGCTCACACCCAGATACGCAGTATTTT CASSSHPDTQYF
TRBD2 TRBJ2-1 TRBV28 14 . TGTGCCAGCACCCCCCGGGAGGTATTGTTTGAGCAGTTCTTC CASTPREVLFEQFF
. TRBJ1-6 TRBV7-8 13 . TGTGCCACGGCACTCGACTATAATTCACCCCTCCACTTT CATALDYNSPLHF
. TRBJ2-7 TRBV6-6 12 . TGTGCCACACGGACTCTAACCTACGAGCAGTACTTC CATRTLTYEQYF
. TRBJ1-3 TRBV5-4 15 . TGTGCCAGCAGCTTTCAGGGAGGATCTGGAAACACCATATATTTT CASSFQGGSGNTIYF
TRBD2 TRBJ2-2 TRBV2 16 . TGTGCCAGCAGTCCCGGGGTAGCGGGACCCACCGGGGAGCTGTTTTTT CASSPGVAGPTGELFF
. TRBJ2-1 TRBV3-1 15 . TGTGCCAGCAGCCAAGATGGACTACAATACAATGAGCAGTTCTTC CASSQDGLQYNEQFF
. TRBJ1-1 TRBV10-3 14 once TGTGCCATTCAACCGGGACTCATGAACACTGAAGCTTTCTTT CAIQPGLMNTEAFF
. TRBJ2-2 TRBV7-2 12 many TGTGCCAGCAGCTTAGACGGCGGGGAGCTGTTTTTT CASSLDGGELFF
. TRBJ1-1 TRBV4-3 15 . TGCGCCAGCAGCCAAGTATTCAGGGCTAACACTGAAGCTTTCTTT CASSQVFRANTEAFF
. TRBJ2-2 TRBV14 16 few TGTGCCAGCAGCCATTTTGCAGGCGCGAACACCGGGGAGCTGTTTTTT CASSHFAGANTGELFF
. TRBJ2-5 TRBV7-9 14 few TGTGCCAGCACCTACGTGGTACAGCAAGAGACCCAGTACTTC CASTYVVQQETQYF
TRBD1 TRBJ1-2 TRBV7-2 14 many TGTGCCAGCATCTTAGGGGGCCCCGAGTATGGCTACACCTTC CASILGGPEYGYTF
. TRBJ2-7 TRBV19 15 . TGTGCCAGTAGTTTAGCAGCATACGTTCCCTACGAGCAGTACTTC CASSLAAYVPYEQYF
TRBD2 TRBJ2-2 TRBV28 15 . TGTGCCAGCACCTCCGGGGGGGCAGAGGCCGGGGAGCTGTTTTTT CASTSGGAEAGELFF
. TRBJ1-6 TRBV7-2 16 few TGTGCCAGCAGCTTAGGGTCACTGCGTGATAATTCACCCCTCCACTTT CASSLGSLRDNSPLHF
TRBD1 TRBJ1-5 TRBV7-6 15 many TGTGCCAGCAGCTTAGCGCCGGACAGGAATCAGCCCCAGCATTTT CASSLAPDRNQPQHF
. TRBJ1-2 TRBV7-2 14 few TGTGCCAGCAGCTTCGAACCAGGGACTGGCGGCTACACCTTC CASSFEPGTGGYTF
. TRBJ2-3 TRBV6-9 14 . TGTGCCAGCAGTTATCAAGGAGCCCCAGATACGCAGTATTTT CASSYQGAPDTQYF
. TRBJ2-1 TRBV5-1 14 few TGCGCCAGCAGCTTGGGGGCAGCGAACAATGAGCAGTTCTTC CASSLGAANNEQFF
TRBD1 TRBJ2-7 TRBV20-1 15 . TGCAGTGCTAGCGCCCCCTCAGACAGGGGCTACGAGCAGTACTTC CSASAPSDRGYEQYF
TRBD2 TRBJ2-5 TRBV7-8 14 . TGTGCCAGCACCCGGGCTAGCGGTGAGGAGACCCAGTACTTC CASTRASGEETQYF
TRBD1 TRBJ1-1 TRBV5-1 16 . TGCGCCAGCAGTTACGGGACAGGGAGGAAGAACACTGAAGCTTTCTTT CASSYGTGRKNTEAFF